Included here is one TCR beta chain sequence, with context. Its antigen is not yet known. No per-base quality is available; no much larger clone lies one base away. The trial excluded patients who had a history of autoimmune disease or who were on systemic immunosuppression. Peripheral blood for TCR sequencing was drawn from every dose cohort at baseline, at cycle 4 day 1 and at cycle 7 day 1. Samples were obtained from an open-label, multicenter, first-in-human phase I dose-escalation trial of ivuxolimab. Adults with locally advanced or metastatic melanoma, renal cell, hepatocellular, or head and neck squamous cell carcinoma were enrolled in the trial. Before TCR sequencing, CD4+ T cells and CD8+ T cells from peripheral blood were sorted into separate populations. Measured from the cysteine to the phenylalanine, the CDR3 is 11 residues long. The DNA shown is the 33-base CDR3, in frame from base 1. CDR1 DFQATT and CDR2 SNEGSKA are derived from the germline V gene (reference sequence). V and J lose 5 bases and 13 bases, and a span of 14 bases separates them.

Genomic DNA was extracted from sorted cells for sequencing of the TCRbeta CDR3 region. The immunoSEQ Assay was used to sequence the TCRbeta CDR3 regions. Imported from immuneACCESS, the table was reduced by TCRdb to in-frame sequences with V and J called. These copies leave out some clones; in studies compared against another copy, an unresolved V gene accounts for under half, and the cause of the remainder is not known. In all, the sample holds 90,000 or so clones, and nearly 90% of those were seen once. Jointly, the top ten make up under 0.4% of the sample. The sample originates from a study of OX40 agonist ivuxolimab in advanced cancers. About the full investigation: Ivuxolimab was an agonistic, fully human IgG2 monoclonal antibody directed against OX40 (CD134), a costimulatory receptor. Three dose-escalation patients achieved partial responses, one with hepatocellular carcinoma and two with cutaneous melanoma. The purpose of peripheral TCRbeta sequencing was to test whether ivuxolimab changed TCR sequence diversity and led to clonal T-cell expansion. The paper covers the monotherapy dose-escalation part of the phase I ivuxolimab trial, which included N of about 56 patients. Intravenous ivuxolimab was administered to patients every 2 weeks at six dose levels: 0.01, 0.1, 0.3, 1.5, 3 and 10 mg/kg. Prior anti-PD-1, anti-PD-L1 or anti-CTLA-4 therapy was permitted, and approximately 40% of dose-escalation patients had received checkpoint inhibitors. Of the 50 or so patients in dose escalation, about 20 had hepatocellular carcinoma, about 15 had melanoma, 9 had renal cell carcinoma and 9 had head and neck cancer. The dose-escalation cohort was about 87% male with a mean age of about 60 years, ranging from roughly 23 to 80. Overall study outcomes, separate from this receptor: In the 0.1-3.0 mg/kg groups, partial responders had among the lowest normalized peripheral clonal expansion, particularly in CD8+ T cells. Clonal expansion of both CD4+ and CD8+ blood T cells was observed from baseline to week 6 at doses 0.1 to 3.0 mg/kg. Low levels of normalized T-cell clonal expansion were also seen in some nonresponding patients. On average, CD8+ T cells showed more expanded clones than CD4+ T cells after ivuxolimab. Antigen specificity was not determined for the clonally expanded peripheral T cells.

This receptor was taken from an adult with an advanced solid tumor such as melanoma, head and neck, liver or kidney cancer. This specimen consisted of CD4+ or CD8+ T cells sorted from blood, obtained in a trial of the OX40 agonist ivuxolimab. The V and J segments used are TRBV20-1 and TRBJ1-4; too little of a D gene remains to name it. CDR3 sequence: CSAPNGDSLFF. At the DNA level, the sequence is TGCAGTGCTCCGAACGGAGACTCACTGTTTTTT.